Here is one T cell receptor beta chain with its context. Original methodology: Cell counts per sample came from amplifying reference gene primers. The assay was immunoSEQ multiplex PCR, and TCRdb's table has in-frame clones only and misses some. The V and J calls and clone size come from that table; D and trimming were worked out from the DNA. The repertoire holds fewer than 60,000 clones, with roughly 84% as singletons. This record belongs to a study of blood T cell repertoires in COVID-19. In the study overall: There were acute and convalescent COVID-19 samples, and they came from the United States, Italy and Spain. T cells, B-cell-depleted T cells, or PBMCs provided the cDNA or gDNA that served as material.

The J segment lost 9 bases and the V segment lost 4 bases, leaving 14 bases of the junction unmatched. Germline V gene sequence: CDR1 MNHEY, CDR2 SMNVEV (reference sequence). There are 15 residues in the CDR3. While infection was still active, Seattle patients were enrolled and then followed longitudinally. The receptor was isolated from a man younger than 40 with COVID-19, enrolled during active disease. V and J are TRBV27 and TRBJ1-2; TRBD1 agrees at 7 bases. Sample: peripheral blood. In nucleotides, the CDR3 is TGTGCCAGCAGTTCCCCCAGGGGGGCAGGGGTCCGCTACACCTTC. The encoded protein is CASSSPRGAGVRYTF.